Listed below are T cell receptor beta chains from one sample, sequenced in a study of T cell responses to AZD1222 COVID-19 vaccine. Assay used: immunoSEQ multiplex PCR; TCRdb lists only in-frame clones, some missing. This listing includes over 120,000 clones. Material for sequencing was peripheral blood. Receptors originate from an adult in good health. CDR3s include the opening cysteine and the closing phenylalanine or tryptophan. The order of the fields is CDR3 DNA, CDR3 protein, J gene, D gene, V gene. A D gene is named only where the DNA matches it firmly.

TGTGCCAGTAGTATAACAGTTAGGAGGGGGCGCGAGGGCCGGTCTGGCTACACCTTC	CASSITVRRGREGRSGYTF	TRBJ1-2	TRBD1	TRBV19
TGTGCCAGCAGCCATTTCCGCGAGCAGTACTTC	CASSHFREQYF	TRBJ2-7	.	TRBV3-1/TRBV3-2
TGTGCCAGCACTGGACAGGGTCTCACTGAAGCTTTCTTT	CASTGQGLTEAFF	TRBJ1-1	TRBD1	TRBV11-3
TGTGCCAGCAGGATGGGACAGGGGGCAAACGAGCAGTACTTC	CASRMGQGANEQYF	TRBJ2-7	TRBD1	TRBV6-6
TGTGCCAGCAGTGAAGGGGCTAAGGTCTATGGCTACACCTTC	CASSEGAKVYGYTF	TRBJ1-2	.	TRBV2
TGTGCCAGCGCGATGTACCAAGAGACCCAGTACTTC	CASAMYQETQYF	TRBJ2-5	.	TRBV6-6
TGCAGCGTTGTGCAGGGGAGCACAGATACGCAGTATTTT	CSVVQGSTDTQYF	TRBJ2-3	.	TRBV29-1
TGTGCCATCAGAGAGGACACTGAAGCTTTCTTT	CAIREDTEAFF	TRBJ1-1	.	TRBV10-3
TGTGCCAGCACCCAGAACCGCCGGAACTATGGCTACACCTTC	CASTQNRRNYGYTF	TRBJ1-2	.	TRBV28
TGTGCCAGCAGCTTAGGTGGGACAGTGGCTGAAAAACTGTTTTTT	CASSLGGTVAEKLFF	TRBJ1-4	TRBD1	TRBV11-2
TGTGCCAGCAGTTCCAGGACTGCCTCCATCTACGAGCAGTACTTC	CASSSRTASIYEQYF	TRBJ2-7	.	TRBV28
TGTGCCAGCAGCTTAAACCCGGGACGGAGCTCTGGAAACACCATATATTTT	CASSLNPGRSSGNTIYF	TRBJ1-3	.	TRBV7-6
TGTGCCAGCAGTACGGGACTAATCTACGAGCAGTACTTC	CASSTGLIYEQYF	TRBJ2-7	TRBD2	TRBV2
TGTGCCAGCAGCTGGCGGCGGGGGGTACCCAATGAGCAGTTCTTC	CASSWRRGVPNEQFF	TRBJ2-1	TRBD2	TRBV7-3
TGTGCCAGCAGTTTTGGGGACAGGGGAACAGATACGCAGTATTTT	CASSFGDRGTDTQYF	TRBJ2-3	TRBD1	TRBV28
TGTGCCAGCAGTTCCCTACGGAACGGGGGGCCCACAGCTACGCAGTATTTT	CASSSLRNGGPTATQYF	TRBJ2-3	.	TRBV28
TGTGCCAGCACTACAGGGTTCGGCGGGGGCTACGAGCAGTACTTC	CASTTGFGGGYEQYF	TRBJ2-7	.	TRBV19
TGTGCCAGCTCACCGATCCATGGACAGGGCTCTGGAAACACCATATATTTT	CASSPIHGQGSGNTIYF	TRBJ1-3	TRBD1	TRBV18
TGTGCCAGTAGCGTCAAGCCCGGGACAACCTATGGCTACACCTTC	CASSVKPGTTYGYTF	TRBJ1-2	.	TRBV19
TGTGCCAGCAGCCAAGCGGGGGTAGAGACCCAGTACTTC	CASSQAGVETQYF	TRBJ2-5	.	TRBV4-2
TGTGCCAGCAGTGAAATCTTGAGGGGGCTTGGAAACACCATATATTTT	CASSEILRGLGNTIYF	TRBJ1-3	TRBD1	TRBV6-1
TGCAGCGTTGAACCCTCGCCGGAGTCGGGCACTGAAGCTTTCTTT	CSVEPSPESGTEAFF	TRBJ1-1	.	TRBV29-1
TGTGCCAGCAGCTTAAATGGGCCAAACTACGAGCAGTACTTC	CASSLNGPNYEQYF	TRBJ2-7	.	TRBV7-9
TGTGCCAGCAGGCCCGGGACAGGGTCTGAAAAACTGTTTTTT	CASRPGTGSEKLFF	TRBJ1-4	TRBD1	TRBV7-2
TGTGCCACCAGCAGAGAGATCGGGGTCGGCTATGGCTACACCTTC	CATSREIGVGYGYTF	TRBJ1-2	.	TRBV15
TGTGCCAGCTCCCTTAGGATGGGGGGCGGGGAGCTGTTTTTT	CASSLRMGGGELFF	TRBJ2-2	.	TRBV9